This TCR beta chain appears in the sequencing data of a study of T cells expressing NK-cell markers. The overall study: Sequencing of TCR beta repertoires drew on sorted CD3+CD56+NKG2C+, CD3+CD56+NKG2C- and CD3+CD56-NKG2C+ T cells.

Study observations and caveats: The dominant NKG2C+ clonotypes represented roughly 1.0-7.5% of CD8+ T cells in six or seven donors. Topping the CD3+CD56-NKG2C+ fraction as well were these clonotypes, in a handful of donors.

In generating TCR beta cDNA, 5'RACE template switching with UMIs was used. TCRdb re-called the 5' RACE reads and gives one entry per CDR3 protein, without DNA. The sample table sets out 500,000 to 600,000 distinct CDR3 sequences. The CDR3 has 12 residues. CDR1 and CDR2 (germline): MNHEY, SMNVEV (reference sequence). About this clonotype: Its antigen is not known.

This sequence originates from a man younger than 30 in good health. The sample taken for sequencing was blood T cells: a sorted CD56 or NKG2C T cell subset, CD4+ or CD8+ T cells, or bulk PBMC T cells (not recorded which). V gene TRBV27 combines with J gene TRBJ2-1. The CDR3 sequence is CASSNGYNEQFF.